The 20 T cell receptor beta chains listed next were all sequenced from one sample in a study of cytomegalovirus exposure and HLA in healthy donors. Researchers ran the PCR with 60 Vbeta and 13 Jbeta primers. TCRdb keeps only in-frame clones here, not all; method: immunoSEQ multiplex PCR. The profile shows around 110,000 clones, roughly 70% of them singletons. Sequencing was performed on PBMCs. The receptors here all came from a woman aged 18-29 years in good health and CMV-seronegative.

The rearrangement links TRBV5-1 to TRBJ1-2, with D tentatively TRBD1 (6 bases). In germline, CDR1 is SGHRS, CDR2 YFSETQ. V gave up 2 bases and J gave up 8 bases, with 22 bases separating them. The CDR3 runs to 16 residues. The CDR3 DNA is TGCGCCAGCAGCTTCAACTCGCAGGGGCAAAGGGGGGGCTACACCTTC. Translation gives CASSFNSQGQRGGYTF. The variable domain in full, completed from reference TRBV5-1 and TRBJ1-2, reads KAGVTQTPRYLIKTRGQQVTLSCSPISGHRSVSWYQQTPGQGLQFLFEYFSETQRNKGNFPGRFSGRQFSNSRSEMNVSTLELGDSALYLCASSFNSQGQRGGYTFGSGTRLTVV.

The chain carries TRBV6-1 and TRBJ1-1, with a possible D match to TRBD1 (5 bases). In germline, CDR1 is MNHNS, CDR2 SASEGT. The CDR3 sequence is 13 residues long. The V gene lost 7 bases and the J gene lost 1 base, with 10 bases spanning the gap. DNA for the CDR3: TGTGCCAGCATTGGAGGGGCGAACACTGAAGCTTTCTTT. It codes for CASIGGANTEAFF.

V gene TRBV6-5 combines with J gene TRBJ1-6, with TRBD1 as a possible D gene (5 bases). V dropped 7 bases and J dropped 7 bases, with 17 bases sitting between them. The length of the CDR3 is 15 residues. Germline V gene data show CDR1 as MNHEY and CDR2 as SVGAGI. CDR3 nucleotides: TGTGCCAGCACCAGAACCCAGGGTGTAAATTCACCCCTCCACTTT. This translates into CASTRTQGVNSPLHF.

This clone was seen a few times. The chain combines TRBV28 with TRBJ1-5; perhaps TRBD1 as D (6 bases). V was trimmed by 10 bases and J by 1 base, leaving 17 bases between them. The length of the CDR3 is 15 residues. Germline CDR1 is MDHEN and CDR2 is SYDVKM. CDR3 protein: CATSLGQWSNQPQHF. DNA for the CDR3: TGTGCCACCTCCCTTGGACAGTGGAGCAATCAGCCCCAGCATTTT.

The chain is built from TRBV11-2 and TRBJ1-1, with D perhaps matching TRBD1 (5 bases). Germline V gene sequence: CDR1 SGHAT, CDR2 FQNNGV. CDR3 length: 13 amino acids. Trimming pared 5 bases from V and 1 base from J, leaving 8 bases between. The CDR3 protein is CASSPGQNTEAFF. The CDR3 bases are TGTGCCAGCAGCCCAGGACAGAACACTGAAGCTTTCTTT.

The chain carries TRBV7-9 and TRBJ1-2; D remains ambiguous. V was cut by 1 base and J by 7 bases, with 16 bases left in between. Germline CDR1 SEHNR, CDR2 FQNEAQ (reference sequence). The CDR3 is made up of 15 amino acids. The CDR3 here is CASSLDIGRMGGYTF. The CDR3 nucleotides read TGTGCCAGCAGCTTAGACATTGGCAGGATGGGTGGCTACACCTTC.

CDR3 bases: TGCGCCAGCAGCTTGGCGCTCGGGCAGGGATCCTACGAGCAGTACTTC. This encodes CASSLALGQGSYEQYF. The chain has TRBV5-1 and TRBJ2-7; possible D gene TRBD1, 5 bases. Germline V gene data show CDR1 as SGHRS and CDR2 as YFSETQ. The CDR3 consists of 16 residues. Trimming cost V 0 bases and J 1 base, with 14 bases left between them.

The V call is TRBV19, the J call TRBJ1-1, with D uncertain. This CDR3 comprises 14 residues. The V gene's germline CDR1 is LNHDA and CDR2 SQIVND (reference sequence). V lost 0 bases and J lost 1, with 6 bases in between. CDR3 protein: CASSIEPGNTEAFF. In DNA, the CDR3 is TGTGCCAGTAGTATAGAACCGGGGAACACTGAAGCTTTCTTT. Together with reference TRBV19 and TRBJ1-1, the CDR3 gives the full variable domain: DGGITQSPKYLFRKEGQNVTLSCEQNLNHDAMYWYRQDPGQGLRLIYYSQIVNDFQKGDIAEGYSVSREKKESFPLTVTSAQKNPTAFYLCASSIEPGNTEAFFGQGTRLTVV.

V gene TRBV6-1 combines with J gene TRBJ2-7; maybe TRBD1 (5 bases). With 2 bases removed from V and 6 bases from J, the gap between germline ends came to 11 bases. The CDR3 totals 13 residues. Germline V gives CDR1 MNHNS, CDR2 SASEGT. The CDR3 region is CASSESITGEQYF. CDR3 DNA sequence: TGTGCCAGCAGTGAATCGATTACAGGCGAGCAGTACTTC.

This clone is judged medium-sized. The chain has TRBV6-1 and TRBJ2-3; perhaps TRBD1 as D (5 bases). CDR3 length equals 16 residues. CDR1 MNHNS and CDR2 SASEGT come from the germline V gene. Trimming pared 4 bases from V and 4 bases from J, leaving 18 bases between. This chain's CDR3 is CASSALDTLKSDTQYF. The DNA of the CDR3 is TGTGCCAGCAGTGCGTTGGACACGCTAAAATCAGATACGCAGTATTTT.

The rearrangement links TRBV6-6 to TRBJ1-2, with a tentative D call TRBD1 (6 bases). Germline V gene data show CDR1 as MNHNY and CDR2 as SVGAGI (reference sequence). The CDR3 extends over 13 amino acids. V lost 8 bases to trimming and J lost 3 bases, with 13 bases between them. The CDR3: CASWEGVDYGYTF. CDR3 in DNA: TGTGCCAGCTGGGAGGGGGTTGACTATGGCTACACCTTC.

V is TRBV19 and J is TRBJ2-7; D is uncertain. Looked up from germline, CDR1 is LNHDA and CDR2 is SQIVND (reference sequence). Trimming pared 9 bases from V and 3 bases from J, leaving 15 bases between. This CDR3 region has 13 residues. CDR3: CASRNPPGYEQYF. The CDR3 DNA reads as TGTGCCAGCCGAAATCCGCCCGGCTACGAGCAGTACTTC.

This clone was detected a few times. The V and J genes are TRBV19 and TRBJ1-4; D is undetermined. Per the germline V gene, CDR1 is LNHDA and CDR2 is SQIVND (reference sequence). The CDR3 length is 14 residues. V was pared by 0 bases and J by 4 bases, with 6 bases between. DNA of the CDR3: TGTGCCAGTAGTATAGACCACAATAATGAAAAACTGTTTTTT. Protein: CASSIDHNNEKLFF. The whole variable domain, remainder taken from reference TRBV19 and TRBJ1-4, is DGGITQSPKYLFRKEGQNVTLSCEQNLNHDAMYWYRQDPGQGLRLIYYSQIVNDFQKGDIAEGYSVSREKKESFPLTVTSAQKNPTAFYLCASSIDHNNEKLFFGSGTQLSVL.

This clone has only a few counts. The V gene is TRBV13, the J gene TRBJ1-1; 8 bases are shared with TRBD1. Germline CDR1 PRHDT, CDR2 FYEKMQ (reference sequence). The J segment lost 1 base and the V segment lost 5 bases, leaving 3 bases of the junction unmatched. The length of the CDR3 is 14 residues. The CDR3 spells CASSLQGENTEAFF. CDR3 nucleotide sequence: TGTGCCAGCAGCCTACAGGGGGAGAACACTGAAGCTTTCTTT.

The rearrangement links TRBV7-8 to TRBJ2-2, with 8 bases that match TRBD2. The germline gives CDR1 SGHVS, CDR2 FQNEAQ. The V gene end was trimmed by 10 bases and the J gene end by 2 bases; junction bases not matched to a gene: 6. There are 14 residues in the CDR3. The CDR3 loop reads CAIATSVNTGELFF. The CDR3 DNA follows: TGTGCCATCGCGACTAGCGTAAACACCGGGGAGCTGTTTTTT.

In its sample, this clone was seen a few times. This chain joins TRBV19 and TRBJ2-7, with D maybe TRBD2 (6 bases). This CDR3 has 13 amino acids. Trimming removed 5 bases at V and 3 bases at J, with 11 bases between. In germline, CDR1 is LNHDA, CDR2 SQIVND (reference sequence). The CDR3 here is CASSAPGDYEQYF. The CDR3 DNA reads TGTGCCAGTAGTGCACCGGGGGACTACGAGCAGTACTTC.

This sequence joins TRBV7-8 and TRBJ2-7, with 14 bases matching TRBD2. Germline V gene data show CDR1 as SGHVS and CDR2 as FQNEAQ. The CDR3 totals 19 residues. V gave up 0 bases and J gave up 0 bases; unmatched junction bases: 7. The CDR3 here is CASSLAGTSGGTISYEQYF. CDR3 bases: TGTGCCAGCAGCTTAGCGGGGACTAGCGGGGGAACAATCTCCTACGAGCAGTACTTC.

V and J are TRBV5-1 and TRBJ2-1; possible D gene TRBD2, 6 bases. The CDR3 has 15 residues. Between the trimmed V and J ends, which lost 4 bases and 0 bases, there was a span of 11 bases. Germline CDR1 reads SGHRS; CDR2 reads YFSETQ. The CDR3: CASSPGGSSYNEQFF. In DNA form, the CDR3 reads TGCGCCAGCAGCCCCGGAGGGAGCTCCTACAATGAGCAGTTCTTC.

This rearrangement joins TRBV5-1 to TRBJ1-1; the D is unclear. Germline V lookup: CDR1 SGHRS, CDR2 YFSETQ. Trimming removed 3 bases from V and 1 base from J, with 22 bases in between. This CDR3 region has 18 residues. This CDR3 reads CASSSLPGSPRGNTEAFF. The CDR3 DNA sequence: TGCGCCAGCAGCTCCCTACCGGGCTCCCCTCGGGGGAACACTGAAGCTTTCTTT.

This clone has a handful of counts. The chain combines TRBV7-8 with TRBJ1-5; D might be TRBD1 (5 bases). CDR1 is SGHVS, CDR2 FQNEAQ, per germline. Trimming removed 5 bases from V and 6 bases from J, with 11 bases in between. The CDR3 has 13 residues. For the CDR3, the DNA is TGTGCCAGCAGCCCCTCGACAGCTCAGCCCCAGCATTTT. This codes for CASSPSTAQPQHF.